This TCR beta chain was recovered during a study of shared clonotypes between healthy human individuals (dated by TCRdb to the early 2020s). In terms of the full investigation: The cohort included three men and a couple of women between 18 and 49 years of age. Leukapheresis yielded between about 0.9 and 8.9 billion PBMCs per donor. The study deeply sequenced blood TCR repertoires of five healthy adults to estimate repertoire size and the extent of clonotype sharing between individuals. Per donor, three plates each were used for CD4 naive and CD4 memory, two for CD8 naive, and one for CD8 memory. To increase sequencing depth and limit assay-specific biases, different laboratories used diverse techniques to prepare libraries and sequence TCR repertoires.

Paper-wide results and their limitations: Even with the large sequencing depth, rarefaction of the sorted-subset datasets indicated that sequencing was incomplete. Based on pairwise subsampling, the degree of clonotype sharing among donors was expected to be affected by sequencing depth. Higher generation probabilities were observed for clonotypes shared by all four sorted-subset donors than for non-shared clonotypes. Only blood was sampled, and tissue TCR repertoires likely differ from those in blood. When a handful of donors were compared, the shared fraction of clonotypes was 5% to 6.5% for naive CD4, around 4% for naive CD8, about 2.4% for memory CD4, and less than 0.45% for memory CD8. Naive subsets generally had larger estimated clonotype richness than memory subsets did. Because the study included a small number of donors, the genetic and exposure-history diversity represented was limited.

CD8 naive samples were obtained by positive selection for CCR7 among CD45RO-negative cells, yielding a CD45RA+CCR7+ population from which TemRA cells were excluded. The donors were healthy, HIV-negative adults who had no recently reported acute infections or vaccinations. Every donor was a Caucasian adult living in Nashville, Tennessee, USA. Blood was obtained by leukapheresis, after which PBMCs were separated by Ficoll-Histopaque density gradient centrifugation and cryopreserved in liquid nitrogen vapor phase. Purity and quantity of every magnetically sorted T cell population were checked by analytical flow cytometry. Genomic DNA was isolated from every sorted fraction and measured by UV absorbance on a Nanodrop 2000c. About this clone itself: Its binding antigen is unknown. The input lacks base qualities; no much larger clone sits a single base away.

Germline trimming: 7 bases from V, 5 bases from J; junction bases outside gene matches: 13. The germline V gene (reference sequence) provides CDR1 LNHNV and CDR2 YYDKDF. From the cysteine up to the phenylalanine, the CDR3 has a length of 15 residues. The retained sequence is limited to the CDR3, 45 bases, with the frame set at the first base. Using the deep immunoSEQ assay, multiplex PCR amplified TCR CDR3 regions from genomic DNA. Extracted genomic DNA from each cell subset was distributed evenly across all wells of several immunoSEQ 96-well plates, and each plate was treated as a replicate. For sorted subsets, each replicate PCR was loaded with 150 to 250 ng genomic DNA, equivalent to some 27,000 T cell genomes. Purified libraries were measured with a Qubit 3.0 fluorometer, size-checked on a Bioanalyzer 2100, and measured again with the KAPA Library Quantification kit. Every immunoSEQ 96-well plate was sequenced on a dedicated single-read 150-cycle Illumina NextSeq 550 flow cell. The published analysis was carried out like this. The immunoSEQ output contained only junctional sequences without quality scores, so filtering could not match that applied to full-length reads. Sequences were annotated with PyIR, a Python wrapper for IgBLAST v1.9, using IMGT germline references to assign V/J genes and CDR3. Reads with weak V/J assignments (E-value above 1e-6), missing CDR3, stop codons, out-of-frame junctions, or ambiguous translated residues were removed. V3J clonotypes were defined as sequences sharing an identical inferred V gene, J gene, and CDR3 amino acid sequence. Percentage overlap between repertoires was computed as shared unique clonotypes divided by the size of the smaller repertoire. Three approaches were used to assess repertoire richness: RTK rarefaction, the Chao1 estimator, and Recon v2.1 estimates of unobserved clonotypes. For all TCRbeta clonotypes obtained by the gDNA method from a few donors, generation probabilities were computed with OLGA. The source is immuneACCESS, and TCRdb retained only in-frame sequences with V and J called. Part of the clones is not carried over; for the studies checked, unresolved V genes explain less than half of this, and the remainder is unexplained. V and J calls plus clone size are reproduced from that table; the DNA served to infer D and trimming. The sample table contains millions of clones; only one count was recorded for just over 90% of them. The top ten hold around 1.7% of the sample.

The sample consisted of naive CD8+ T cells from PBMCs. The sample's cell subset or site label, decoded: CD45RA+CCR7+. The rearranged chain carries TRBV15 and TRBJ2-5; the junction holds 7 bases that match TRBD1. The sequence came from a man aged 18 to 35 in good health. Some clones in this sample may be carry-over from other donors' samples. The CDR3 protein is CATTSPSRGLETQYF. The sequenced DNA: TGTGCCACCACCTCCCCCAGCAGGGGGTTGGAGACCCAGTACTTC.